The clone carrying this TCR beta chain appeared once. In the authors' workflow: The assay estimated nucleated cells by amplifying reference gene primers. Data came from immunoSEQ multiplex PCR; TCRdb stores just in-frame clones and leaves some out. That table furnishes V, J and clone size, whereas the DNA furnished D and trimming. The sample has around 76,000 clones, approximately 80% seen once. The source of the sample is a study of blood T cell repertoires in COVID-19. Study-level information: The samples span acute and convalescent COVID-19 from the United States, Italy and Spain. Sample material is recorded as cDNA or gDNA derived from T cells, B-cell-depleted T cells, or PBMCs.

There are 15 residues in the CDR3. Germline loops: CDR1 LNHDA, CDR2 SQIVND (reference sequence). The V end lost 4 bases, the J end lost 4 bases, and 17 bases lay between the germline ends. Sequencing was done on a sample of peripheral blood. This receptor was taken from a woman in her seventies with acute or convalescent COVID-19. The rearrangement links TRBV19 to TRBJ2-7; D call uncertain. The CDR3 spells CASSTQQKTPYEQYF. DNA for the CDR3: TGTGCCAGTAGTACGCAACAGAAGACCCCGTACGAGCAGTACTTC.